Following are 20 T cell receptor beta chains from one sample sequenced in a study of molecular identifiers for immune sequencing clone quantification. TCRdb ran MiXCR on the PCR reads and lists one entry per CDR3 protein. The sample has around 300,000 distinct CDR3 sequences, roughly a quarter seen once. Sequencing was performed on naive CD8+ T cells from blood, with Jurkat cell RNA spiked in. Subset reported: FACS-sorted CD8+CD4-CCR7+CD45RA+ naive T cells. All receptors come from a human donor in good health. Some libraries in this study had Jurkat cell RNA spiked in.

This clonotype was seen a handful of times. The J gene is TRBJ1-6, the V gene TRBV27; D may be TRBD1 (5 bases). CDR3 size: 15 residues. Germline V gene sequence: CDR1 MNHEY, CDR2 SMNVEV (reference sequence). Trimming cost V 2 bases and J 2 bases, with 7 bases left between them. The chain's CDR3 is CASSLQGPYNSPLHF. The CDR3 coding sequence is TGTGCCAGCAGTTTACAGGGCCCCTATAATTCACCCCTCCACTTT.

The chain couples TRBV12-3 or TRBV12-4 to TRBJ2-4, with 14 bases lining up with TRBD2. The CDR3 has 20 amino acids. Trimming at V came to 4 bases and at J to 0 bases, leaving 11 bases not matched to a gene. CDR3 coding DNA: TGTGCCAGCAGTTCGCCGGGACTAGCGGGGGAATCTCTAGCCAAAAACATTCAGTACTTC. Its protein product is CASSSPGLAGESLAKNIQYF.

This rearrangement joins TRBV7-9 to TRBJ1-1; D remains unclear. Trimming removed 6 bases from V and 2 bases from J, with 13 bases in between. CDR3 length: 14 residues. The germline gives CDR1 SEHNR, CDR2 FQNEAQ (reference sequence). In DNA form, the CDR3 reads TGTGCCAGCAGGCCTGTAGACCGAAACACTGAAGCTTTCTTT. This gives the protein CASRPVDRNTEAFF.

Ten or more counts support this clonotype. The chain uses TRBV4-3 and TRBJ1-2; D is perhaps TRBD1 (5 bases). CDR1 and CDR2 from the germline V gene are LGHNA and YSLEER. The CDR3 covers 16 residues. Trimming removed 0 bases from V and 6 bases from J, with 17 bases in between. CDR3 DNA sequence: TGCGCCAGCAGCCAAGAAGTTAGGACACCCGAGAATGGCTACACCTTC. Residues: CASSQEVRTPENGYTF.

The CDR3 sequence is CASSLHRGRTDTQYF. The CDR3 nucleotides are TGTGCCAGCAGTCTACACAGGGGGAGGACAGATACGCAGTATTTT. V usage is TRBV12-3 or TRBV12-4 and J usage is TRBJ2-3; 8 bases align to TRBD1. V was pared by 5 bases and J by 3 bases, with 7 bases of the junction left unmatched. This CDR3 has 15 residues.

With respect to this clonotype: A single base separates this from a much larger clone, so it may be a read error. This chain links TRBV28 with TRBJ2-3, with unresolved D. CDR3 length: 16 amino acids. Germline assignment: CDR1 MDHEN and CDR2 SYDVKM. V gave up 5 bases and J gave up 2 bases, with 17 bases separating them. The CDR3 DNA follows: TGTGCCAGCAGTACCACGGAAAGTAGACTCACAGATACGCAGTATTTT. It is translated as CASSTTESRLTDTQYF. Looking up the rest from reference TRBV28 and TRBJ2-3 gives the full variable domain: DVKVTQSSRYLVKRTGEKVFLECVQDMDHENMFWYRQDPGLGLRLIYFSYDVKMKEKGDIPEGYSVSREKKERFSLILESASTNQTSMYLCASSTTESRLTDTQYFGPGTRLTVL.

This clonotype was counted only a few times. The rearrangement links TRBV4-1 to TRBJ1-1; TRBD1 is a possible D gene (6 bases). The CDR3 is 13 amino acids. The ends were cut back, 1 base at V and 7 bases at J, with 10 bases in the middle. Germline CDR1 MGHRA, CDR2 YSYEKL. CDR3 sequence reads: CASSQATGLEAFF. CDR3 coding DNA: TGCGCCAGCAGCCAAGCTACAGGGCTTGAAGCTTTCTTT.

This clonotype was counted once. This may stem from a read error, because a much larger clone lies one nucleotide away. CDR3 bases: TGCAGCGTTTCTCGGAGAACTGAAGCTTTCTTT. Its translation: CSVSRRTEAFF. The J gene is TRBJ1-1, the V gene TRBV29-1, with D unclear. Trimming removed 5 bases from V and 5 bases from J, with 9 bases in between. Germline lookup yields CDR1 SQVTM and CDR2 ANQGSEA. The CDR3 contains 11 residues.

There are many counts of this clonotype. CDR3 DNA: TGTGCCAGCAGTTACTCGGGGAAGCAGCCCCAGCATTTT. This sequence encodes CASSYSGKQPQHF. The chain has TRBV6-5 and TRBJ1-5; D call uncertain. Germline-derived CDR1 and CDR2 are MNHEY and SVGAGI. The CDR3 loop spans 13 amino acids. Deletions cut 0 bases from V and 7 bases from J, with 7 bases between.

The chain links TRBV4-1 to TRBJ1-1; TRBD1 agrees at 8 bases. Trimming at V came to 10 bases and at J to 3 bases, leaving 19 bases not matched to a gene. The germline gives CDR1 MGHRA, CDR2 YSYEKL. CDR3 length: 17 residues. The CDR3 DNA reads TGCGCCATCATCCCCCCCCAACAGGGGGTAGGAGACACTGAAGCTTTCTTT. It translates to CAIIPPQQGVGDTEAFF.

This sequence joins TRBV11-2 and TRBJ2-1; D possibly corresponds to TRBD1 (7 bases). The CDR3 is made up of 15 amino acids. Germline lookup yields CDR1 SGHAT and CDR2 FQNNGV. Trimming removed 8 bases at V and 8 bases at J, with 22 bases between. The CDR3 DNA follows: TGTGCCAGCGGGGGGAGGAGGGGGCGTAGCGATGAGCAGTTCTTC. It is translated as CASGGRRGRSDEQFF.

The chain recombines TRBV3-2 with TRBJ1-1; the tabulated D call, TRBD1, remains unverified against the DNA. TRBV3-2 is a listed pseudogene. The CDR3 consists of 17 residues. The CDR3 protein is CASSQDRPPGRSGEAFF. The CDR3 DNA sequence: TGTGCCAGCAGCCAAGATCGGCCCCCAGGGAGAAGCGGTGAAGCTTTCTTT.

As for this clonotype: A clone one base away is much larger, so this may be a read error. This chain joins TRBV12-3 or TRBV12-4 and TRBJ1-5, with 7 bases matching TRBD1. This CDR3 is built from 14 residues. With 6 bases clipped from V and 3 bases from J, the junction kept 5 bases outside the gene matches. CDR3 coding DNA: TGTGCCAGCAGGAACAGGGGTCCCAATCAGCCCCAGCATTTT. It yields the protein CASRNRGPNQPQHF.

This clonotype came up a few times. The rearrangement links TRBV11-2 to TRBJ2-3; the match to TRBD2 covers 10 bases. Germline CDR1 reads SGHAT; CDR2 reads FQNNGV. With V trimmed by 3 bases and J by 3 bases, 6 bases remained unmatched. The CDR3 has 16 amino acids. The CDR3 DNA reads TGTGCCAGCAGCTTTGTCGGGACTAGCGCAACAGATACGCAGTATTTT. This codes for CASSFVGTSATDTQYF. Full variable domain (outside the CDR3, taken from reference TRBV11-2 and TRBJ2-3): EAGVAQSPRYKIIEKRQSVAFWCNPISGHATLYWYQQILGQGPKLLIQFQNNGVVDDSQLPKDRFSAERLKGVDSTLKIQPAKLEDSAVYLCASSFVGTSATDTQYFGPGTRLTVL.

The table lists this clonotype with a few counts. The CDR3 is CASSARDSSYEQYF. For the CDR3, the DNA is TGTGCCAGCAGTGCCCGGGACAGCTCCTACGAGCAGTACTTC. V and J are TRBV6-2 or TRBV6-3 and TRBJ2-7; 7 positions agree with TRBD1. Trimming took 5 bases from V and 0 from J; bases not matched to a gene: 4. CDR3 length: 14 residues. The V gene's germline CDR1 is MNHEY and CDR2 SVGEGT.

This clonotype was detected only a few times. The rearrangement uses TRBV7-9 and TRBJ2-3, with D tentatively TRBD2 (5 bases). The ends were cut back, 4 bases at V and 2 bases at J, with 13 bases in the middle. Germline CDR1 and CDR2: SEHNR and FQNEAQ (reference sequence). This CDR3 is built from 15 residues. The CDR3 nucleotides read TGTGCCAGCAGCTGGCTCAGCGGTCCCACAGATACGCAGTATTTT. Protein: CASSWLSGPTDTQYF.

This clonotype was seen only a few times. The chain links TRBV27 to TRBJ2-7; D possibly matches TRBD1 or TRBD2 (6 bases each). V lost 8 bases to trimming and J lost 7 bases, with 21 bases between them. The CDR3 runs to 14 residues. Germline V gene data show CDR1 as MNHEY and CDR2 as SMNVEV (reference sequence). The DNA for the CDR3 is TGTGCCAGCTCCCCCCATGGGGGGCTAAAGGAGCAGTACTTC. Translation gives CASSPHGGLKEQYF.

On this clonotype itself: This may be a read error, as it is one base from a much larger clone. V usage is TRBV25-1 and J usage is TRBJ2-7; possible D gene TRBD1, 6 bases. CDR3 length: 14 amino acids. Germline V gene lookup returns CDR1 MGHDK and CDR2 SYGVNS. The CDR3 is CASSELGTPYERYF. CDR3 nucleotides: TGTGCCAGCAGTGAATTGGGGACACCGTACGAGCGGTACTTC.

The chain links TRBV19 to TRBJ1-5; D unclear. V lost 3 bases to trimming and J lost 3 bases, with 12 bases between them. The CDR3 extends over 15 amino acids. Germline V gene data show CDR1 as LNHDA and CDR2 as SQIVND (reference sequence). The CDR3 DNA sequence: TGTGCCAGTAGTATTTCGGCTGCCCTCAATCAGCCCCAGCATTTT. Translation: CASSISAALNQPQHF.

With respect to this clonotype: The conserved final phenylalanine or tryptophan is absent from the CDR3, which likely points to a read error. J is TRBJ2-1 and V is TRBV6-6, with D tentatively TRBD1 or TRBD2 (6 bases each). V gave up 6 bases and J gave up 8 bases, with 11 bases separating them. From germline, CDR1 is MNHNY and CDR2 SVGAGI (reference sequence). The CDR3 has 12 amino acids. The CDR3 sequence: CASSTGADEQFL. The CDR3 bases are TGTGCCAGCAGCACGGGGGCGGATGAGCAGTTCCTC.